One and the same sample provided the 4 T cell receptor beta chains below, sequenced in a study of T cell repertoires in cytomegalovirus infection. Via MiXCR, TCRdb re-called the reads, giving one row per CDR3 protein. The sample contains about 450,000 distinct CDR3 sequences, 31% of which appear only once. Sample: PBMCs. The source is a human donor in good health (CMV status not recorded). Some clones in this sample may be carry-over from other donors' samples.

The gene calls are TRBV11-2 and TRBJ2-5; no reliable D call. This CDR3 spans 14 amino acids. V lost 1 base and J lost 5, with 11 bases in between. Germline assignment: CDR1 SGHAT and CDR2 FQNNGV. CDR3 amino acids: CASSLGPGGETQYF. DNA for the CDR3: TGTGCCAGCAGCTTAGGGCCAGGCGGCGAGACCCAGTACTTC. The full variable domain, in which reference TRBV11-2 and TRBJ2-5 provide the parts outside the CDR3, is EAGVAQSPRYKIIEKRQSVAFWCNPISGHATLYWYQQILGQGPKLLIQFQNNGVVDDSQLPKDRFSAERLKGVDSTLKIQPAKLEDSAVYLCASSLGPGGETQYFGPGTRLLVL.

As to this clonotype: A read error may account for a junction end that differs from germline. The V call is TRBV4-1, the J call TRBJ2-7; 7 positions match TRBD1. The CDR3 is made up of 14 amino acids. Germline-derived CDR1 and CDR2 are MGHRA and YSYEKL. The CDR3 spells CDSSQGSGGYEQYF. DNA for the CDR3: TGCGACAGCAGCCAAGGTTCAGGGGGCTACGAGCAGTACTTC.

V gene TRBV6-1 combines with J gene TRBJ2-4; 10 nucleotides line up with TRBD1. CDR1 and CDR2 from the germline V gene are MNHNS and SASEGT. Trimming cost V 6 bases and J 2 bases; bases outside gene matches: 10. This CDR3 region has 17 residues. The CDR3 nucleotides read TGTGCCAGCAGCCCTTTGACAGGGGGCGCGACCAAAAACATTCAGTACTTC. The encoded protein is CASSPLTGGATKNIQYF.

CDR3 in amino acids: CATRWGGATNEKLFF. The CDR3 nucleotides are TGTGCCACCCGTTGGGGGGGAGCAACTAATGAAAAACTGTTTTTT. V is TRBV19 and J is TRBJ1-4; a possible D gene is TRBD1 (5 bases). CDR1 is LNHDA and CDR2 is SQIVND in the germline V gene (reference sequence). The CDR3 extends over 15 amino acids. V gave up 10 bases and J gave up 0 bases, with 15 bases separating them.